This T cell receptor (beta chain) was captured in a study of T-cell reconstitution after alpha-beta-depleted transplantation in children. This clonotype has just a few counts. Its antigen is not known. For TCRbeta, the library was prepared with unique molecular identifiers. Via MiXCR, TCRdb re-called the PCR reads, giving one row per CDR3 protein. The sample holds over 450,000 distinct CDR3 sequences, 10% to 13% seen once. Findings of the study overall: One year post-transplant, T-cell counts and diversity were largely derived from T cells produced anew. The origin of alpha-beta T cells about two months after transplant was reportedly several hundred expanded graft clones. At day 60, the high TCRbeta diversity found in some patients originated from recipient T cells and thymic progenitors that had survived.

The length of the CDR3 is 13 residues. With V trimmed by 4 bases and J by 2 bases, 1 base remained unmatched. Germline CDR1 reads ENHRY; CDR2 reads SYGVKD. The clonotype originates from a child aged 2 to 9 with inherited bone marrow failure, due to receive a stem cell transplant. V and J are TRBV10-3 and TRBJ2-7; 8 bases match TRBD1. The sequenced sample was PBMCs, obtained before TCRalphabeta/CD19-depleted stem cell transplant. The CDR3 loop reads CAISVDRAYEQYF. The CDR3 DNA reads TGTGCCATCAGTGTGGACAGGGCCTACGAGCAGTACTTC.